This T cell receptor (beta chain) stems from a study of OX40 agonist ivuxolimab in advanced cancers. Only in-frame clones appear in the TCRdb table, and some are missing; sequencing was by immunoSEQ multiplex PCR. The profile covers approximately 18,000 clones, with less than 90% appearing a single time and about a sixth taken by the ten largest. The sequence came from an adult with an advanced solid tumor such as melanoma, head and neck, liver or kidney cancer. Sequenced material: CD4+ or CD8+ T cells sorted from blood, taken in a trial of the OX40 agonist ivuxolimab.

CDR3 region: CASSLVRAETQYF. DNA of the CDR3: TGCGCCAGCAGCTTGGTCAGGGCGGAGACCCAGTACTTC. The gene calls are TRBV5-1 and TRBJ2-5; D is perhaps TRBD1 (5 bases). V gave up 0 bases and J gave up 5 bases, with 8 bases separating them. Germline lookup yields CDR1 SGHRS and CDR2 YFSETQ. CDR3 length: 13 residues.